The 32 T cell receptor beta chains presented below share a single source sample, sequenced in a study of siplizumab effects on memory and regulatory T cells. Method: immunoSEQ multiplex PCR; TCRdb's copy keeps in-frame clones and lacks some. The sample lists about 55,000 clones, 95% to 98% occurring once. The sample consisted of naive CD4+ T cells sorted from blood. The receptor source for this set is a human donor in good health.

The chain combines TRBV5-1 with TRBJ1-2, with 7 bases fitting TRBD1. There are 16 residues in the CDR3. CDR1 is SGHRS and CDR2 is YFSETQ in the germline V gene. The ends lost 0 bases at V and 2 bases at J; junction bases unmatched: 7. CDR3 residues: CASSLAGTDRNYGYTF. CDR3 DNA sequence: TGCGCCAGCAGCTTGGCGGGGACAGACAGAAACTATGGCTACACCTTC.

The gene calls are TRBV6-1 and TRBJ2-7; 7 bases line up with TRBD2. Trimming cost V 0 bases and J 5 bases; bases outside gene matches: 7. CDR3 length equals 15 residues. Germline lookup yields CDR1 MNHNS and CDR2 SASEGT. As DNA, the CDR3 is TGTGCCAGCAGTGAAGCGGGAGGGCCTCGGGACGAGCAGTACTTC. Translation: CASSEAGGPRDEQYF.

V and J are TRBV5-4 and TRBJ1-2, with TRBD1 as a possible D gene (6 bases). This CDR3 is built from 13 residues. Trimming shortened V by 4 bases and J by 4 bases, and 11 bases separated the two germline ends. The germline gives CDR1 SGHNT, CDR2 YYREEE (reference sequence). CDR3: CASSPPGVYGYTF. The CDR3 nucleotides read TGTGCCAGCAGCCCCCCAGGGGTCTATGGCTACACCTTC. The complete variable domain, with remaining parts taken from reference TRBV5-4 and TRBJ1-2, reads ETGVTQSPTHLIKTRGQQVTLRCSSQSGHNTVSWYQQALGQGPQFIFQYYREEENGRGNFPPRFSGLQFPNYSSELNVNALELDDSALYLCASSPPGVYGYTFGSGTRLTVV.

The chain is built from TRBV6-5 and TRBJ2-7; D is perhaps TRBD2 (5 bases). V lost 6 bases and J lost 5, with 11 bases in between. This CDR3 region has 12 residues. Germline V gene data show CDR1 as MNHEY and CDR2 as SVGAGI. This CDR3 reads CASRGDPNEQYF. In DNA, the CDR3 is TGTGCCAGCAGGGGAGATCCGAACGAGCAGTACTTC.

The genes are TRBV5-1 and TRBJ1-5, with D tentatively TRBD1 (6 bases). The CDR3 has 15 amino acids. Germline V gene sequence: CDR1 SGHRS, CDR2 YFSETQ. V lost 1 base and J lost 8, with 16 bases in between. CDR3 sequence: CASSLPQGREEPQHF. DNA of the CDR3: TGCGCCAGCAGCTTGCCCCAGGGGCGGGAAGAGCCCCAGCATTTT.

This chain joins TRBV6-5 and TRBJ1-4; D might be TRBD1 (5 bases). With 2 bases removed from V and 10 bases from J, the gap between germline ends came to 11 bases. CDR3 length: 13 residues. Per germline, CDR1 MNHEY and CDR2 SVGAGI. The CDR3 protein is CASSYRRGGKLFF. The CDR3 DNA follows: TGTGCCAGCAGTTACCGCCGGGGGGGAAAACTGTTTTTT.

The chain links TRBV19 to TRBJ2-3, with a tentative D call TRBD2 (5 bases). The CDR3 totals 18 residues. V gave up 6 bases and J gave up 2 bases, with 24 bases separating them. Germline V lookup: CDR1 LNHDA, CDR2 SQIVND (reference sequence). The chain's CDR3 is CASRVIRLGLAHTDTQYF. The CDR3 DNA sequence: TGTGCCAGTAGGGTAATCCGCCTTGGGCTAGCCCACACAGATACGCAGTATTTT. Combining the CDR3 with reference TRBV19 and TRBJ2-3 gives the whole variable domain DGGITQSPKYLFRKEGQNVTLSCEQNLNHDAMYWYRQDPGQGLRLIYYSQIVNDFQKGDIAEGYSVSREKKESFPLTVTSAQKNPTAFYLCASRVIRLGLAHTDTQYFGPGTRLTVL.

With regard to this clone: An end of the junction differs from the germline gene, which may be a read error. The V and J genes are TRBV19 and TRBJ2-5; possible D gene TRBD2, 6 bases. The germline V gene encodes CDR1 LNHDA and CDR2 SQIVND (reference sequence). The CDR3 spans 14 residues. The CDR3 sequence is CAGSMGRGRETQYF. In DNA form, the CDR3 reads TGTGCCGGTAGTATGGGGCGGGGCCGGGAGACCCAGTACTTC.

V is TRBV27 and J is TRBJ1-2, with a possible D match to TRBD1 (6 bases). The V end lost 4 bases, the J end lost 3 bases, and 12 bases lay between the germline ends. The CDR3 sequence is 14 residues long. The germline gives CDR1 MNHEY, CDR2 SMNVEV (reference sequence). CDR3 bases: TGTGCCAGCAGTTACCAGGGGCAGGACTATGGCTACACCTTC. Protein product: CASSYQGQDYGYTF.

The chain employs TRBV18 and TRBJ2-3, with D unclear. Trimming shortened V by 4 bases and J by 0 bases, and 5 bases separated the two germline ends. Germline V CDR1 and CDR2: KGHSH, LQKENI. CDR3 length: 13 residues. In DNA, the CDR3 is TGTGCCAGCTCACGATCTAGCACAGATACGCAGTATTTT. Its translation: CASSRSSTDTQYF.

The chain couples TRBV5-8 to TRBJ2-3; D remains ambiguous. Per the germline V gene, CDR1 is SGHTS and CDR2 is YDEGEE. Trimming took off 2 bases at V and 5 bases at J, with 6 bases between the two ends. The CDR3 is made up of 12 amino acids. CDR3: CASSFNRDTQYF. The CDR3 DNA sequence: TGTGCCAGCAGCTTTAACAGAGATACGCAGTATTTT. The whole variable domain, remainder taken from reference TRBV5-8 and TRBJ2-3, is EAGVTQSPTHLIKTRGQQATLRCSPISGHTSVYWYQQALGLGLQFLLWYDEGEERNRGNFPPRFSGRQFPNYSSELNVNALELEDSALYLCASSFNRDTQYFGPGTRLTVL.

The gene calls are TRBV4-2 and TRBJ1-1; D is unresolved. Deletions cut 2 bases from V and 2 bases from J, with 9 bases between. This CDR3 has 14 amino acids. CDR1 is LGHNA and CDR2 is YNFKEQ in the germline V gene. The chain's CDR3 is CASSQSGVNTEAFF. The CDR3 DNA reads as TGTGCCAGCAGCCAATCAGGAGTTAACACTGAAGCTTTCTTT.

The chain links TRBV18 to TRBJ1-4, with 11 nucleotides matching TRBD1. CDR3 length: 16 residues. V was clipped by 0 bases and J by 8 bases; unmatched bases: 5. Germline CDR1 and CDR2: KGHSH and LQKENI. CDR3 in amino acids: CASSPPSGTGGEKLFF. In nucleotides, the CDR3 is TGTGCCAGCTCACCACCGAGCGGGACAGGGGGGGAAAAACTGTTTTTT. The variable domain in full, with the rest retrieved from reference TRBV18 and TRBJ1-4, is NAGVMQNPRHLVRRRGQEARLRCSPMKGHSHVYWYRQLPEEGLKFMVYLQKENIIDESGMPKERFSAEFPKEGPSILRIQQVVRGDSAAYFCASSPPSGTGGEKLFFGSGTQLSVL.

This CDR3 is CASSSDREDQPQHF. The CDR3 bases are TGTGCCAGCAGCTCGGACAGGGAAGATCAGCCCCAGCATTTT. This chain connects TRBV7-2 to TRBJ1-5; 8 bases are shared with TRBD1. V shed 4 bases and J 5 bases; nucleotides not matched to a gene: 4. Germline assignment: CDR1 SGHTA and CDR2 FQGNSA. The CDR3 totals 14 residues. Full variable domain (outside the CDR3, taken from reference TRBV7-2 and TRBJ1-5): GAGVSQSPSNKVTEKGKDVELRCDPISGHTALYWYRQSLGQGLEFLIYFQGNSAPDKSGLPSDRFSAERTGGSVSTLTIQRTQQEDSAVYLCASSSDREDQPQHFGDGTRLSIL.

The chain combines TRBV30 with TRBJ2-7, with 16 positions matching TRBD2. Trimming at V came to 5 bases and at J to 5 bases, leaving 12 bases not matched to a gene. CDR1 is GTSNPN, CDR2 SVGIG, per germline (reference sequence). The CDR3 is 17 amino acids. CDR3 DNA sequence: TGTGCCTGGGATAGACTTGGGACTAGCGGGAGGGCAAACGAGCAGTACTTC. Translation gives CAWDRLGTSGRANEQYF.

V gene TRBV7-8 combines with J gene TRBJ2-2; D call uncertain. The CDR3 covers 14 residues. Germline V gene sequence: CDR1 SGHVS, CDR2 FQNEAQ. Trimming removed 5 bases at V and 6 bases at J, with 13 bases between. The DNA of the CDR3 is TGTGCCAGCAGCGCCCGTGCTGGGGCCGGGGAGCTGTTTTTT. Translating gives CASSARAGAGELFF.

The CDR3 nucleotides read TGTGCCAGCAGTTACGGTCGGGGGTTCGCCTACAATGAGCAGTTCTTC. Translated, it gives CASSYGRGFAYNEQFF. The V call is TRBV6-5, the J call TRBJ2-1; a weak D match, TRBD2 (6 bases). Per the germline V gene, CDR1 is MNHEY and CDR2 is SVGAGI. This CDR3 region has 16 residues. Trimming removed 2 bases at V and 2 bases at J, with 13 bases between.

CDR3 in DNA: TGCGCCAGCAGCCCCACCGGGGGCAGGTACGAGCAGTACTTC. This translates into CASSPTGGRYEQYF. The chain uses TRBV5-1 and TRBJ2-7; D is tentatively TRBD1 or TRBD2 (6 bases each). The V and J ends lost 4 bases and 4 bases respectively, with 15 bases between them. Germline CDR1 SGHRS, CDR2 YFSETQ. This CDR3 comprises 14 residues.

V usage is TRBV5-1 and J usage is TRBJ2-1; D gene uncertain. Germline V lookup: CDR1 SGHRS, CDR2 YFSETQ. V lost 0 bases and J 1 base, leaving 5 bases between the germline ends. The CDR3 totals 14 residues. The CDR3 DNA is TGCGCCAGCAGCTTGGACCAGTCCTACAATGAGCAGTTCTTC. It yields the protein CASSLDQSYNEQFF.

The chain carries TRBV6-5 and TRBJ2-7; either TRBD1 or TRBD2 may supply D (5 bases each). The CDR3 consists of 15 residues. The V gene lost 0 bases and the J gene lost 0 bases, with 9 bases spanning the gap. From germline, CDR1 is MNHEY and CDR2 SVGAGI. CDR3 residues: CASSYSGVSSYEQYF. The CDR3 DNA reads TGTGCCAGCAGTTACTCGGGGGTTTCCTCCTACGAGCAGTACTTC.

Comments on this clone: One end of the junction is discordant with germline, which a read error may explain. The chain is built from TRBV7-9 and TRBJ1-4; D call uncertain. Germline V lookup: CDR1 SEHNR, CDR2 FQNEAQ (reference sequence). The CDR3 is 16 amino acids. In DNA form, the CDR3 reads TGTGCCAGCAGCGTAGCACGGACGGAAACTAATGAAAAACTGTTTTTT. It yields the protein CASSVARTETNEKLFF.

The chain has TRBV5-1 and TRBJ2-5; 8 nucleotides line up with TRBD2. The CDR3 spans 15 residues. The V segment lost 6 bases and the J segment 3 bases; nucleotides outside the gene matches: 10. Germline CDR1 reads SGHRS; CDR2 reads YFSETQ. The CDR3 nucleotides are TGCGCCAGCACGTTGCCAGCGGGAGAGAAAGAGACCCAGTACTTC. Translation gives CASTLPAGEKETQYF. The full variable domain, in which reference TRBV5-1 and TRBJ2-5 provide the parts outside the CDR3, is KAGVTQTPRYLIKTRGQQVTLSCSPISGHRSVSWYQQTPGQGLQFLFEYFSETQRNKGNFPGRFSGRQFSNSRSEMNVSTLELGDSALYLCASTLPAGEKETQYFGPGTRLLVL.

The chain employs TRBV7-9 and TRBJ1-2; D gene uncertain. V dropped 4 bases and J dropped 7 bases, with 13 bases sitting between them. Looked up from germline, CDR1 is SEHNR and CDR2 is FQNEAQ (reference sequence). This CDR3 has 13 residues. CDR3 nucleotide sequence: TGTGCCAGCAGCTGGCTGGCGGTTAGTGGCTACACCTTC. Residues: CASSWLAVSGYTF. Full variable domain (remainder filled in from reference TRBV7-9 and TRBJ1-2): DTGVSQNPRHKITKRGQNVTFRCDPISEHNRLYWYRQTLGQGPEFLTYFQNEAQLEKSRLLSDRFSAERPKGSFSTLEIQRTEQGDSAMYLCASSWLAVSGYTFGSGTRLTVV.

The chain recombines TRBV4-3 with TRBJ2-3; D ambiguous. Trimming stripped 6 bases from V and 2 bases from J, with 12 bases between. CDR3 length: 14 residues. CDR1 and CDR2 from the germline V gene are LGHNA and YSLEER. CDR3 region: CASSNLGITDTQYF. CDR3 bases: TGCGCCAGCAGTAATTTAGGGATCACAGATACGCAGTATTTT.

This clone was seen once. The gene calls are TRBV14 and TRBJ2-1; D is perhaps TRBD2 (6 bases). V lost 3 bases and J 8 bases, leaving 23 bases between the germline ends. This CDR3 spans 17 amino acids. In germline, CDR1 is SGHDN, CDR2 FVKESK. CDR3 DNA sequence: TGTGCCAGCAGCCAGGCTCCCCGGCGGGGAATCCTAGATGAGCAGTTCTTC. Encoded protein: CASSQAPRRGILDEQFF.

CDR3 nucleotides: TGTGCCAGCAGCCCTAGGACAGACTCTGGGGCCAACGTCCTGACTTTC. This sequence encodes CASSPRTDSGANVLTF. V gene TRBV11-3 combines with J gene TRBJ2-6; D is possibly TRBD1 (6 bases). Germline-derived CDR1 and CDR2 are SGHNT and YENEEA. The CDR3 covers 16 residues. The V gene lost 5 bases and the J gene lost 0 bases, with 11 bases spanning the gap.

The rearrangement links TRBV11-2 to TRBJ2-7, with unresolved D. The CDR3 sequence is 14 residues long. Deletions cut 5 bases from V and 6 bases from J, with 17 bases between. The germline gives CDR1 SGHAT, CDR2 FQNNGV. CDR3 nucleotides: TGTGCCAGCAGCCAAGAGGTTGTAATGGGCGAGCAGTACTTC. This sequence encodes CASSQEVVMGEQYF.

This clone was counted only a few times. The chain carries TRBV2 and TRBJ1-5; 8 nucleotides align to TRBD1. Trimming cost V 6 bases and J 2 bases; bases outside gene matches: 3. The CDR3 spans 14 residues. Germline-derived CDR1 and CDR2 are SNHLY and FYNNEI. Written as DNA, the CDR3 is TGTGCCAGCAGCGCGACAGGGGGCAATCAGCCCCAGCATTTT. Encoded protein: CASSATGGNQPQHF.

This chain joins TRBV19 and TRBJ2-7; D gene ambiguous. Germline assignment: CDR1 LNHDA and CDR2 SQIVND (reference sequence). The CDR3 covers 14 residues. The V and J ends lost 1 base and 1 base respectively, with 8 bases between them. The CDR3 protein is CASSIVGASYEQYF. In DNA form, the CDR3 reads TGTGCCAGTAGTATAGTTGGAGCGTCCTACGAGCAGTACTTC.

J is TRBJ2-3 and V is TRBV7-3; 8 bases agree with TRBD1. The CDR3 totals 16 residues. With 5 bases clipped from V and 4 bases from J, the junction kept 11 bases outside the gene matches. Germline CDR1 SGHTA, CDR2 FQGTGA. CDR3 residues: CASSARTGKTADTQYF. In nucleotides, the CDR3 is TGTGCCAGCAGCGCCCGGACAGGGAAGACAGCAGATACGCAGTATTTT.

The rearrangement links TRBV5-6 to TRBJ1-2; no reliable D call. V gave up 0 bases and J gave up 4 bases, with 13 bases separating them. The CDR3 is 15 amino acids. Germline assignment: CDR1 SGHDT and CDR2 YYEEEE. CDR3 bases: TGTGCCAGCAGCTTGGGGGTTAACGTTTTCTATGGCTACACCTTC. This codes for CASSLGVNVFYGYTF.

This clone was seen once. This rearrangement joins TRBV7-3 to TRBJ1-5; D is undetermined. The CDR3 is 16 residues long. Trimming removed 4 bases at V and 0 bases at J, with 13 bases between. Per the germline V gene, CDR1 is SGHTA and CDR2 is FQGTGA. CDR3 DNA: TGTGCCAGCAGCTCAAGTGGCAGTAATAGCAATCAGCCCCAGCATTTT. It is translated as CASSSSGSNSNQPQHF.